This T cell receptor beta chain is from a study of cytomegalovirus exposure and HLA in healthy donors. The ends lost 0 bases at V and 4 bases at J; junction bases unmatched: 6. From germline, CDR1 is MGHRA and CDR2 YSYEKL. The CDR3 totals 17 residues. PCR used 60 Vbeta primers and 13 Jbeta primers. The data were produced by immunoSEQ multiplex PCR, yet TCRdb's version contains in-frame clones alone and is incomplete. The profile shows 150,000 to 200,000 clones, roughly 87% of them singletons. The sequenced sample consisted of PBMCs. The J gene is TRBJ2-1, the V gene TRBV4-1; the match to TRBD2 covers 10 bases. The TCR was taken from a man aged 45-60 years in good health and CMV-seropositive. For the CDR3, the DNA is TGCGCCAGCAGCCAAGATCGCGGTAGCGGGGGGTACAATGAGCAGTTCTTC. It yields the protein CASSQDRGSGGYNEQFF.